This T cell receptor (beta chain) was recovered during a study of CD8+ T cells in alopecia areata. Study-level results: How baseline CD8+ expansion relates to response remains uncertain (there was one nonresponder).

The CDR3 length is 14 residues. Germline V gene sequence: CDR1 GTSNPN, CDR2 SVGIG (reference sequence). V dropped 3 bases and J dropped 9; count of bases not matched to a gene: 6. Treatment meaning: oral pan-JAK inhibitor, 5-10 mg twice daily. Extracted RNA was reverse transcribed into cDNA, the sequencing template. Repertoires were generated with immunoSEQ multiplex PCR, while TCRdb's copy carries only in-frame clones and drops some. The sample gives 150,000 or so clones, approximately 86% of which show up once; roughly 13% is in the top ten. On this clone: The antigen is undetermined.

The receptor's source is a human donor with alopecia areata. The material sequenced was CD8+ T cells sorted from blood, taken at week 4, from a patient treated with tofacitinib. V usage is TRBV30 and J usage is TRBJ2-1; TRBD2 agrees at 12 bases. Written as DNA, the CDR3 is TGTGCCTGGAGCCTTCTAGCGGGAGGGCCTGAGCAGTTCTTC. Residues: CAWSLLAGGPEQFF.